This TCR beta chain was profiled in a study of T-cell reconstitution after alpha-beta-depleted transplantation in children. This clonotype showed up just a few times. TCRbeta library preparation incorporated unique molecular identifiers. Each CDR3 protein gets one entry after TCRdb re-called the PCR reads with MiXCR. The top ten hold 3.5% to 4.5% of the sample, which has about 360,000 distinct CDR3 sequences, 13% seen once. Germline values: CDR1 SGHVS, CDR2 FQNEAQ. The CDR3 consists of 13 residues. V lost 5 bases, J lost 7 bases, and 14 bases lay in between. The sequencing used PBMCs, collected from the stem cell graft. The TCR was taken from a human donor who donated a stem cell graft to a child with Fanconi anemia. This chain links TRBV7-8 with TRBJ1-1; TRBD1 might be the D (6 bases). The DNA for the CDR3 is TGTGCCAGCAGCCTTGGGACATTAATTGAAGCTTTCTTT. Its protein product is CASSLGTLIEAFF.